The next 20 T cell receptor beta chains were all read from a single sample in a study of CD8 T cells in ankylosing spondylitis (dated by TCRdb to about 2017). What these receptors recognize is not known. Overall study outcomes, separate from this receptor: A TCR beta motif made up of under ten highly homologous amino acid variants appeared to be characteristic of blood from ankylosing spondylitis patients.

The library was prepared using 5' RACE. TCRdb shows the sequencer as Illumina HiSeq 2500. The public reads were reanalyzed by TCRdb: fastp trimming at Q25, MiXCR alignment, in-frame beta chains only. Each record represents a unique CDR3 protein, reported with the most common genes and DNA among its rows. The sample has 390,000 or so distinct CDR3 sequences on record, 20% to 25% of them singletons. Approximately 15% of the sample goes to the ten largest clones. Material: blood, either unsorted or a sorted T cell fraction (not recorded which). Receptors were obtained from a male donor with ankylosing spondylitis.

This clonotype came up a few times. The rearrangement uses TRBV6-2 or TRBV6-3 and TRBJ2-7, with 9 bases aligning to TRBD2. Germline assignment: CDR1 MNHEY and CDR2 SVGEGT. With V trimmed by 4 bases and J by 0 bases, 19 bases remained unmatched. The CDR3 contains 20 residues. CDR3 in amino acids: CASSSPLEWLAGTISYEQYF. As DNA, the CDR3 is TGTGCCAGCAGTTCCCCCCTTGAGTGGCTAGCGGGAACAATCTCCTACGAGCAGTACTTC.

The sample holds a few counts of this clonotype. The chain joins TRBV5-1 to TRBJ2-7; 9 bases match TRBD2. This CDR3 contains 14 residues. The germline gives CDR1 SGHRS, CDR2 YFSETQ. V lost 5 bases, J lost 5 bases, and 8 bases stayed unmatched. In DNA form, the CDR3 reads TGCGCCAGCAGTCCCCTCGCGGGAGGGGACGAGCAGTACTTC. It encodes CASSPLAGGDEQYF.

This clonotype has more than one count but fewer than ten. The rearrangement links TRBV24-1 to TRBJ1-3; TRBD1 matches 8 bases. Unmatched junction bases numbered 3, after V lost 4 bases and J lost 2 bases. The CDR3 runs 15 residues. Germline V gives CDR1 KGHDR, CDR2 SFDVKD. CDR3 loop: CATSDQTGAGNTIYF. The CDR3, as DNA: TGTGCCACCAGTGACCAGACAGGGGCTGGAAACACCATATATTTT.

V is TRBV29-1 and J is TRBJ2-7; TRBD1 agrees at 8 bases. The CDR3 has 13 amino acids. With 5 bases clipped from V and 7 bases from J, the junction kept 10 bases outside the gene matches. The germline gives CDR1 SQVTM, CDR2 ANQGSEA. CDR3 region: CSVRQGRREEQYF. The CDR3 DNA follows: TGCAGCGTTCGACAGGGGCGCCGGGAGGAGCAGTACTTC.

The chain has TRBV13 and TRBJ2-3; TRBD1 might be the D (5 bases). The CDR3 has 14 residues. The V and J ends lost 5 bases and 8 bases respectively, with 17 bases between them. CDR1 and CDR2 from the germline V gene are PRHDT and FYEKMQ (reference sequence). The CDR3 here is CASSKTAFEGTQYF. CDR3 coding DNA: TGTGCCAGCAGCAAGACAGCTTTCGAAGGTACGCAGTATTTT.

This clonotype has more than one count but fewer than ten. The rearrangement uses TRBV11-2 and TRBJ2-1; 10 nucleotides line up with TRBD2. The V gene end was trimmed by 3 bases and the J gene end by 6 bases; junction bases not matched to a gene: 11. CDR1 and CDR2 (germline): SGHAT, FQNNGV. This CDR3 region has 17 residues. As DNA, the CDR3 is TGTGCCAGCAGCTTGGGGGCAGCGGGAGGGATCGTCAATGAGCAGTTCTTC. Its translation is CASSLGAAGGIVNEQFF.

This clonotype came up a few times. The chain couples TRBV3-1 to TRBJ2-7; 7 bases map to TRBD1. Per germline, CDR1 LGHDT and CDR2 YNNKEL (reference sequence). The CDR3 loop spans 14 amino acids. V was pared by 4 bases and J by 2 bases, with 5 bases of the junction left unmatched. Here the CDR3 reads CASSPTGYPYEQYF. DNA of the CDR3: TGTGCCAGCAGCCCGACAGGGTACCCCTACGAGCAGTACTTC.

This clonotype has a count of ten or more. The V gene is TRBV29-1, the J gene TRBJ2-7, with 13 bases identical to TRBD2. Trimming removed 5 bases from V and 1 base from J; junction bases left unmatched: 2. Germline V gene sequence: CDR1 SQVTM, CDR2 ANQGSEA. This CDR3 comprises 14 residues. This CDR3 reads CSVRLAGGSYEQYF. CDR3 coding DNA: TGCAGCGTTCGACTAGCGGGAGGTTCCTACGAGCAGTACTTC.

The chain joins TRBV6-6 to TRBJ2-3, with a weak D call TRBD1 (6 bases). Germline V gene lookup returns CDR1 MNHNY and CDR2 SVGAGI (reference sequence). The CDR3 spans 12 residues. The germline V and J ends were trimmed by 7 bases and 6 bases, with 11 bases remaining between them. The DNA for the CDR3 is TGTGCCAGCAACAACAGGGTGGATACGCAGTATTTT. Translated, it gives CASNNRVDTQYF.

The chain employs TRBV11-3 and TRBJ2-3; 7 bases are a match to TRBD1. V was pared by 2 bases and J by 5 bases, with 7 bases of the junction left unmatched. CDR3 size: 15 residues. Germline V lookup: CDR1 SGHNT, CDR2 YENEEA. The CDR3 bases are TGTGCCAGCAGCTTACAGGGGGACCACGGAGATACGCAGTATTTT. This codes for CASSLQGDHGDTQYF.

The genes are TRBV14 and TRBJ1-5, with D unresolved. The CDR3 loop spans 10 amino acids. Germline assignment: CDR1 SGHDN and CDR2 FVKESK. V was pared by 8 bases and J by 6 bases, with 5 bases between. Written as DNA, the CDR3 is TGTGCCAGCCGGGGTCAGCCCCAGCATTTT. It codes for CASRGQPQHF. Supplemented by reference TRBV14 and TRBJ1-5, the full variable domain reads EAGVTQFPSHSVIEKGQTVTLRCDPISGHDNLYWYRRVMGKEIKFLLHFVKESKQDESGMPNNRFLAERTGGTYSTLKVQPAELEDSGVYFCASRGQPQHFGDGTRLSIL.

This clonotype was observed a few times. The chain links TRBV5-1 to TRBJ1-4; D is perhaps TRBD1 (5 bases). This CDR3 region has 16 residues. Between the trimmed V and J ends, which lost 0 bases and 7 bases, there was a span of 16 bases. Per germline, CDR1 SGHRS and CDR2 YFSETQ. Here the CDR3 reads CASSLGIGTRPEKLFF. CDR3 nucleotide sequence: TGCGCCAGCAGCTTGGGGATTGGGACTAGGCCTGAAAAACTGTTTTTT. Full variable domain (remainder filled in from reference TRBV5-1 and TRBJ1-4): KAGVTQTPRYLIKTRGQQVTLSCSPISGHRSVSWYQQTPGQGLQFLFEYFSETQRNKGNFPGRFSGRQFSNSRSEMNVSTLELGDSALYLCASSLGIGTRPEKLFFGSGTQLSVL.

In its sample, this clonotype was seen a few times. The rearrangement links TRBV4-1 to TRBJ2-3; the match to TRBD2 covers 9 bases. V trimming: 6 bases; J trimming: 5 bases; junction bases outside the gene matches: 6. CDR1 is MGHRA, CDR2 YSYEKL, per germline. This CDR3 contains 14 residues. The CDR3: CASRPSGNQDTQYF. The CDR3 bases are TGCGCCAGCAGGCCTAGCGGGAATCAAGATACGCAGTATTTT.

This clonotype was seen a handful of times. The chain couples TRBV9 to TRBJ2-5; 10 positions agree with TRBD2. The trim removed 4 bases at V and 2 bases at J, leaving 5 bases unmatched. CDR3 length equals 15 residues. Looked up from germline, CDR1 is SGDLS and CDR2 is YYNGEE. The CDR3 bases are TGTGCCAGCAGCAGCAGACTAGCGGGTCAAGAGACCCAGTACTTC. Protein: CASSSRLAGQETQYF.

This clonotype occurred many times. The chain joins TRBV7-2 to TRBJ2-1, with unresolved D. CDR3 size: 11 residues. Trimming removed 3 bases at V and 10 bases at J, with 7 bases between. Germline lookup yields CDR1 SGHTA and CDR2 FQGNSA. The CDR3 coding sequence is TGTGCCAGCAGCTTCCAAGGAGAGCAGTTCTTC. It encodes CASSFQGEQFF.

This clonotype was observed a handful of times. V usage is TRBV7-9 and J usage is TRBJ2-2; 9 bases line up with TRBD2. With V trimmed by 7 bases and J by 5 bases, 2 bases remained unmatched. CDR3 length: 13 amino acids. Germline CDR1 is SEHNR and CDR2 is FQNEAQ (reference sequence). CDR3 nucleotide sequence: TGTGCCAGCACGCGGGAGGGAACCGGGGAGCTGTTTTTT. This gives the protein CASTREGTGELFF.

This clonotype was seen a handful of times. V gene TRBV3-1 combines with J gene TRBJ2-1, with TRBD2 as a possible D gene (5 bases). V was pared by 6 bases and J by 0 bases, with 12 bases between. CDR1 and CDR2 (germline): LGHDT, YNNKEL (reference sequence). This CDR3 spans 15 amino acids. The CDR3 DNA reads TGTGCCAGCAGTTTAGGACTCAGCTCCTACAATGAGCAGTTCTTC. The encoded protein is CASSLGLSSYNEQFF.

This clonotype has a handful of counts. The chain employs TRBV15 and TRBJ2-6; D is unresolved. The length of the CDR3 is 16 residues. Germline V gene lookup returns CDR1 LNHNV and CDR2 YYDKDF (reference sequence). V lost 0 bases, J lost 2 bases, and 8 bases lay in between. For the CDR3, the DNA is TGTGCCACCAGCAGAGATCTTGAGGCTGGGGCCAACGTCCTGACTTTC. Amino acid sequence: CATSRDLEAGANVLTF.

In DNA, the CDR3 is TGTGCCAGCAGACTCGGACTAGCAGTTGAGCAGTACTTC. It codes for CASRLGLAVEQYF. The chain employs TRBV2 and TRBJ2-7; 8 bases agree with TRBD2. The CDR3 is 13 amino acids. CDR1 is SNHLY and CDR2 is FYNNEI in the germline V gene. After removal of 6 bases from V and 7 bases from J, the junction contained 8 bases not matched to a gene.

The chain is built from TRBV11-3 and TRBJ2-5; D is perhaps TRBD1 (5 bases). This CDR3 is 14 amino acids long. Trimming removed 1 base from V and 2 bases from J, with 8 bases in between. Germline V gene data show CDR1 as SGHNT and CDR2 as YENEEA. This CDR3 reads CASSLGPGQETQYF. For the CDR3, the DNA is TGTGCCAGCAGCTTAGGTCCAGGGCAAGAGACCCAGTACTTC.